Listed below are T cell receptor beta chains from one sample, sequenced in a study of human T cells and chemical hapten exposure. TCRdb used MiXCR to reprocess the RACE reads, holding one entry per CDR3 protein. Of around 360,000 distinct CDR3 sequences in the sample, roughly 6.3% were seen once. Specimen: whole blood, collected in connection with sensitization to the hapten diphenylcyclopropenone (DPC). The receptors originated from a young woman with alopecia areata. Some clones in this sample may be carry-over from other donors' samples. Both conserved end residues are part of each CDR3. The order of the fields is V gene, clone size, J gene, D gene, CDR3 protein, CDR3 DNA. A D gene is named only where the DNA matches it firmly. Clone size is stated in some rows and not others, as once, few, many or a class when expanded.

v_gene: TRBV29-1
abundance: many
j_gene: TRBJ1-4
d_gene: -
CDR3aa: CSAISGTNEKLFF
CDR3nt: TGCAGCGCCATCTCTGGAACTAATGAAAAACTGTTTTTT

v_gene: TRBV6-6
abundance: -
j_gene: TRBJ2-1
d_gene: TRBD1
CDR3aa: CASNRDRAYNEQFF
CDR3nt: TGTGCCAGCAACCGAGACAGGGCATACAATGAGCAGTTCTTC

v_gene: TRBV20-1
abundance: few
j_gene: TRBJ2-3
d_gene: TRBD1
CDR3aa: CSADLGQGNSGDTQYF
CDR3nt: TGCAGTGCTGACCTGGGACAGGGGAATAGTGGAGATACGCAGTATTTT

v_gene: TRBV10-3
abundance: many
j_gene: TRBJ2-7
d_gene: TRBD1
CDR3aa: CAISELDRGRREQYF
CDR3nt: TGTGCCATCAGTGAGCTGGACAGGGGGCGTCGCGAGCAGTACTTC

v_gene: TRBV4-3
abundance: many
j_gene: TRBJ2-3
d_gene: -
CDR3aa: CASSRRLEPDTQYF
CDR3nt: TGCGCCAGCAGCCGGAGACTGGAGCCAGATACGCAGTATTTT

v_gene: TRBV9
abundance: many
j_gene: TRBJ2-3
d_gene: TRBD1
CDR3aa: CASSVDIKGATTGATQYF
CDR3nt: TGTGCCAGCAGCGTAGATATAAAGGGGGCGACGACCGGAGCGACGCAGTATTTT

v_gene: TRBV11-1
abundance: many
j_gene: TRBJ2-1
d_gene: TRBD2
CDR3aa: CASSLVGGSYNEQFF
CDR3nt: TGTGCCAGCAGCTTAGTCGGGGGGTCCTACAATGAGCAGTTCTTC

v_gene: TRBV28
abundance: few
j_gene: TRBJ1-1
d_gene: TRBD1
CDR3aa: CASSLSGTEEAFF
CDR3nt: TGTGCCAGCAGTTTATCAGGGACAGAAGAAGCTTTCTTT

v_gene: TRBV24-1
abundance: many
j_gene: TRBJ2-3
d_gene: -
CDR3aa: CATSDSMGADTQYF
CDR3nt: TGTGCCACCAGTGACTCCATGGGGGCAGATACGCAGTATTTT

v_gene: TRBV12-3/TRBV12-4
abundance: many
j_gene: TRBJ1-1
d_gene: TRBD1
CDR3aa: CASSYRGPNTEAFF
CDR3nt: TGTGCCAGCAGTTACAGGGGACCTAACACTGAAGCTTTCTTT

v_gene: TRBV6-5
abundance: -
j_gene: TRBJ1-2
d_gene: -
CDR3aa: CASREVGHPYGYTF
CDR3nt: TGTGCCAGCAGGGAAGTTGGACACCCCTATGGCTACACCTTC

v_gene: TRBV29-1
abundance: many
j_gene: TRBJ1-1
d_gene: -
CDR3aa: CSVEEGSNTEAFF
CDR3nt: TGCAGCGTTGAAGAGGGGTCGAACACTGAAGCTTTCTTT

v_gene: TRBV29-1
abundance: many
j_gene: TRBJ1-2
d_gene: -
CDR3aa: CSVEDPNYGYTF
CDR3nt: TGCAGCGTTGAAGATCCGAACTATGGCTACACCTTC

v_gene: TRBV5-1
abundance: -
j_gene: TRBJ2-3
d_gene: TRBD2
CDR3aa: CASSLPPTSGGTTDTQYF
CDR3nt: TGCGCCAGCAGCCTCCCCCCGACTAGCGGGGGGACGACAGATACGCAGTATTTT

v_gene: TRBV5-1
abundance: few
j_gene: TRBJ1-6
d_gene: -
CDR3aa: CASSLAGRSPLHF
CDR3nt: TGCGCCAGCAGCTTGGCCGGCCGATCACCCCTCCACTTT

v_gene: TRBV2
abundance: -
j_gene: TRBJ2-2
d_gene: -
CDR3aa: CASSVTGEGGELFF
CDR3nt: TGTGCCAGCAGTGTCACAGGGGAGGGCGGGGAGCTGTTTTTT

v_gene: TRBV18
abundance: -
j_gene: TRBJ2-2
d_gene: -
CDR3aa: CASSPQDYKNTGELFF
CDR3nt: TGTGCCAGCTCACCACAGGACTACAAGAACACCGGGGAGCTGTTTTTT

v_gene: TRBV12-3/TRBV12-4
abundance: many
j_gene: TRBJ2-7
d_gene: TRBD2
CDR3aa: CASSSREVHNTYEQYF
CDR3nt: TGTGCCAGCAGTTCCCGGGAGGTGCACAATACCTACGAGCAGTACTTC

v_gene: TRBV28
abundance: few
j_gene: TRBJ2-2
d_gene: TRBD1
CDR3aa: CASSLGTGSTGELFF
CDR3nt: TGTGCCAGCAGCCTCGGGACAGGGTCCACCGGGGAGCTGTTTTTT

v_gene: TRBV5-1
abundance: -
j_gene: TRBJ1-2
d_gene: -
CDR3aa: CASSLDLGYGYTF
CDR3nt: TGCGCCAGCAGCTTGGATCTGGGCTATGGCTACACCTTC

v_gene: TRBV6-2/TRBV6-3
abundance: many
j_gene: TRBJ1-2
d_gene: -
CDR3aa: CASSYRLGQNYGYTF
CDR3nt: TGTGCCAGCAGTTATCGTCTGGGGCAAAACTATGGCTACACCTTC

v_gene: TRBV5-6
abundance: few
j_gene: TRBJ2-3
d_gene: -
CDR3aa: CASSRVIDTQYF
CDR3nt: TGTGCCAGCAGCCGGGTGATAGATACGCAGTATTTT

v_gene: TRBV6-5
abundance: -
j_gene: TRBJ1-1
d_gene: -
CDR3aa: CASSTKRTGRTEAFF
CDR3nt: TGTGCCAGCAGTACGAAACGTACGGGGAGGACTGAAGCTTTCTTT

v_gene: TRBV4-3
abundance: many
j_gene: TRBJ2-2
d_gene: -
CDR3aa: CASSKGEGTGELFF
CDR3nt: TGCGCCAGCAGCAAGGGAGAGGGGACCGGGGAGCTGTTTTTT

v_gene: TRBV6-5
abundance: -
j_gene: TRBJ1-4
d_gene: -
CDR3aa: CASSHVDEVNEKLFF
CDR3nt: TGTGCCAGCAGCCACGTAGACGAAGTTAATGAAAAACTGTTTTTT

v_gene: TRBV18
abundance: -
j_gene: TRBJ1-1
d_gene: -
CDR3aa: CASSPPGRTGTEAFF
CDR3nt: TGTGCCAGCTCACCACCGGGACGGACCGGCACTGAAGCTTTCTTT

v_gene: TRBV5-4
abundance: many
j_gene: TRBJ2-1
d_gene: TRBD1
CDR3aa: CASRTDRQGANEQFF
CDR3nt: TGTGCCAGCAGAACAGATCGGCAGGGGGCGAATGAGCAGTTCTTC

v_gene: TRBV18
abundance: many
j_gene: TRBJ1-4
d_gene: TRBD1
CDR3aa: CASSRQGNEKLFF
CDR3nt: TGTGCCAGCTCAAGACAGGGGAATGAAAAACTGTTTTTT

v_gene: TRBV12-3/TRBV12-4
abundance: many
j_gene: TRBJ1-1
d_gene: TRBD1
CDR3aa: CASRKKGTAEAFF
CDR3nt: TGTGCCAGCAGGAAAAAAGGGACAGCTGAAGCTTTCTTT

v_gene: TRBV12-3/TRBV12-4
abundance: many
j_gene: TRBJ1-5
d_gene: TRBD1
CDR3aa: CASSPHRLMDRESNQPQHF
CDR3nt: TGTGCCAGCAGTCCGCACCGACTAATGGACAGGGAAAGCAATCAGCCCCAGCATTTT

v_gene: TRBV20-1
abundance: few
j_gene: TRBJ1-1
d_gene: -
CDR3aa: CSARTGTGNTEAFF
CDR3nt: TGCAGTGCTAGAACTGGGACGGGGAACACTGAAGCTTTCTTT

v_gene: TRBV2
abundance: -
j_gene: TRBJ2-7
d_gene: TRBD2
CDR3aa: CASSVTLAGRSSYEQYF
CDR3nt: TGTGCCAGCAGTGTGACACTAGCGGGTCGGAGCTCCTACGAGCAGTACTTC

v_gene: TRBV29-1
abundance: many
j_gene: TRBJ1-5
d_gene: TRBD1
CDR3aa: CSVQGQGNQPQHF
CDR3nt: TGCAGCGTCCAGGGACAGGGGAATCAGCCCCAGCATTTT

v_gene: TRBV3-1
abundance: many
j_gene: TRBJ1-1
d_gene: -
CDR3aa: CASSQEGTLMNTEAFF
CDR3nt: TGTGCCAGCAGCCAAGAGGGGACACTGATGAACACTGAAGCTTTCTTT

v_gene: TRBV11-2
abundance: few
j_gene: TRBJ2-3
d_gene: -
CDR3aa: CASSLEQGDTQYF
CDR3nt: TGTGCCAGCAGCTTGGAACAGGGAGATACGCAGTATTTT

v_gene: TRBV12-3/TRBV12-4
abundance: few
j_gene: TRBJ2-1
d_gene: -
CDR3aa: CASSSRRLPGTYNEQFF
CDR3nt: TGTGCCAGCAGTTCCCGAAGGCTTCCCGGGACCTACAATGAGCAGTTCTTC

v_gene: TRBV10-3
abundance: many
j_gene: TRBJ1-2
d_gene: TRBD1
CDR3aa: CAISLTGGYGYTF
CDR3nt: TGTGCCATCAGCCTGACAGGGGGCTATGGCTACACCTTC

v_gene: TRBV21-1
abundance: few
j_gene: TRBJ2-3
d_gene: -
CDR3aa: CASNRTGVSTNSSTDTQYF
CDR3nt: TGTGCCAGCAACAGGACAGGGGTTAGCACAAACTCTAGCACAGATACGCAGTATTTT

v_gene: TRBV6-1
abundance: -
j_gene: TRBJ2-1
d_gene: TRBD2
CDR3aa: CASLGGLAHYNEQFF
CDR3nt: TGTGCCAGCCTGGGCGGACTAGCGCACTACAATGAGCAGTTCTTC

v_gene: TRBV10-3
abundance: many
j_gene: TRBJ1-1
d_gene: TRBD1
CDR3aa: CAISGRTGGNTEAFF
CDR3nt: TGTGCCATCAGTGGGCGGACAGGGGGAAACACTGAAGCTTTCTTT

v_gene: TRBV9
abundance: many
j_gene: TRBJ1-2
d_gene: -
CDR3aa: CASSGSGVSYGYTF
CDR3nt: TGTGCCAGCAGCGGGTCAGGGGTTTCCTATGGCTACACCTTC

v_gene: TRBV27
abundance: many
j_gene: TRBJ1-6
d_gene: -
CDR3aa: CASRPLGRNRVDSPLHF
CDR3nt: TGTGCCAGCAGGCCCTTGGGGAGGAACAGGGTTGATTCACCCCTCCACTTT

v_gene: TRBV6-6
abundance: many
j_gene: TRBJ1-5
d_gene: TRBD1
CDR3aa: CASSYRDSSNQPQHF
CDR3nt: TGTGCCAGCAGTTACCGGGACAGTAGCAATCAGCCCCAGCATTTT

v_gene: TRBV6-5
abundance: -
j_gene: TRBJ2-1
d_gene: -
CDR3aa: CASMLRGFNEQFF
CDR3nt: TGTGCCAGCATGTTACGGGGATTTAATGAGCAGTTCTTC

v_gene: TRBV7-2
abundance: -
j_gene: TRBJ2-2
d_gene: -
CDR3aa: CATATNTGELFF
CDR3nt: TGTGCGACAGCGACGAACACCGGGGAGCTGTTTTTT

v_gene: TRBV6-5
abundance: -
j_gene: TRBJ2-7
d_gene: -
CDR3aa: CASSHRWNKGYEQYF
CDR3nt: TGTGCCAGCAGTCACCGGTGGAATAAGGGCTACGAGCAGTACTTC

v_gene: TRBV7-2
abundance: many
j_gene: TRBJ1-6
d_gene: -
CDR3aa: CASSSSTSPLHF
CDR3nt: TGTGCCAGCAGCTCGTCCACTTCACCCCTCCACTTT

v_gene: TRBV19
abundance: few
j_gene: TRBJ2-6
d_gene: -
CDR3aa: CASLPSSGANVLTF
CDR3nt: TGTGCCAGTCTACCGAGCTCTGGGGCCAACGTCCTGACTTTC

v_gene: TRBV20-1
abundance: -
j_gene: TRBJ2-3
d_gene: TRBD2
CDR3aa: CSATPWTSGEADTQYF
CDR3nt: TGCAGTGCTACCCCATGGACTAGCGGGGAGGCAGATACGCAGTATTTT

v_gene: TRBV5-5
abundance: -
j_gene: TRBJ2-3
d_gene: TRBD1
CDR3aa: CASRYPDRGPSTDTQYF
CDR3nt: TGTGCCAGCAGATACCCGGACAGGGGGCCCAGCACAGATACGCAGTATTTT

v_gene: TRBV6-2/TRBV6-3
abundance: many
j_gene: TRBJ1-5
d_gene: -
CDR3aa: CASSYAGLNQPQHF
CDR3nt: TGTGCCAGCAGTTACGCGGGCCTCAATCAGCCCCAGCATTTT

v_gene: TRBV6-5
abundance: few
j_gene: TRBJ1-2
d_gene: -
CDR3aa: CASSYSFDRSNYGYTF
CDR3nt: TGTGCCAGCAGTTACTCCTTCGACAGGTCCAACTATGGCTACACCTTC

v_gene: TRBV6-2/TRBV6-3
abundance: -
j_gene: TRBJ2-5
d_gene: -
CDR3aa: CASSPFGTLLPETQYF
CDR3nt: TGTGCCAGCAGCCCGTTCGGGACCCTCCTCCCAGAGACCCAGTACTTC

v_gene: TRBV12-3/TRBV12-4
abundance: many
j_gene: TRBJ1-2
d_gene: TRBD1
CDR3aa: CASSIGGSQLYGYTF
CDR3nt: TGTGCCAGCAGTATAGGGGGCAGTCAGCTCTATGGCTACACCTTC

v_gene: TRBV2
abundance: few
j_gene: TRBJ2-7
d_gene: -
CDR3aa: CASSHVRLYEQYF
CDR3nt: TGTGCCAGCAGTCACGTCCGGCTCTACGAGCAGTACTTC

v_gene: TRBV2
abundance: few
j_gene: TRBJ2-2
d_gene: -
CDR3aa: CASLGAANTGELFF
CDR3nt: TGTGCCAGCCTGGGGGCTGCGAACACCGGGGAGCTGTTTTTT

v_gene: TRBV20-1
abundance: many
j_gene: TRBJ1-5
d_gene: -
CDR3aa: CSAADNNQPQHF
CDR3nt: TGCAGTGCGGCGGACAACAATCAGCCCCAGCATTTT

v_gene: TRBV6-2/TRBV6-3
abundance: -
j_gene: TRBJ1-1
d_gene: -
CDR3aa: CASSGYVGVEAFF
CDR3nt: TGTGCCAGCAGTGGTTACGTGGGTGTTGAAGCTTTCTTT